By its share, the clone carrying this T cell receptor beta chain is medium-sized. Its antigen is not identified. This sample stems from a study of T cell repertoires in aging, cancer and after chemotherapy. Study results and caveats: These repertoire data do not allow conclusions about immunological memory after chemotherapy.

The template was genomic DNA from peripheral blood, not RNA. TRB rearrangements spanning V, D and J were amplified using mixed TRB-A/B primers. TCRdb passed the multiplex PCR reads through MiXCR, listing each CDR3 protein once. In the table there are approximately 550 distinct CDR3 sequences, around 20% of which are singletons. V was cut by 5 bases and J by 10 bases, with 20 bases left in between. CDR3 length: 15 residues. Germline lookup yields CDR1 MNHEY and CDR2 SVGAGI. The sequenced sample consisted of blood. V and J are TRBV6-5 and TRBJ1-4; D perhaps matches TRBD1 (5 bases). The receptor's source is a human donor with a solid tumor. The CDR3 loop is CASSNRDPSNGKLFF. DNA for the CDR3: TGTGCCAGCAGTAACCGGGACCCCAGCAACGGAAAACTGTTTTTT.